Listed here are 30 T cell receptor beta chains from one sample, sequenced in a study of draining lymph node invasion in breast cancer. The CD4+ CD45RA- CD25- gate defined the sorted memory conventional CD4 T cells. TCRdb reprocessed the bulk RNA-seq reads via MiXCR and lists one record per CDR3 protein. The table has about 3,500 distinct CDR3 sequences, roughly 78% seen once. The sequencing sample was made of sorted memory CD4+ effector T cells from a lymph node. Source of these receptors: a female donor with luminal breast cancer.

This sequence joins TRBV12-3 or TRBV12-4 and TRBJ1-1; perhaps TRBD1 as D (5 bases). The V gene lost 3 bases and the J gene lost 5 bases, with 7 bases spanning the gap. The CDR3 totals 12 residues. CDR3 nucleotide sequence: TGTGCCAGCAGTTTCGAGGGGACTGAAGCTTTCTTT. This sequence encodes CASSFEGTEAFF.

This CDR3 reads CASSPFQGAGVEQYF. The CDR3 coding sequence is TGTGCCAGCAGCCCATTCCAGGGGGCTGGGGTCGAGCAGTACTTC. V usage is TRBV14 and J usage is TRBJ2-7; 8 bases align to TRBD1. The CDR3 contains 15 residues. Germline V CDR1 and CDR2: SGHDN, FVKESK. The V gene end was trimmed by 4 bases and the J gene end by 6 bases; junction bases not matched to a gene: 11.

The rearrangement links TRBV12-3 or TRBV12-4 to TRBJ2-3; maybe TRBD1 (5 bases). The DNA end is a closer match to TRBJ1-5, so the J assignment may be wrong. The CDR3 covers 16 residues. In DNA, the CDR3 is TGTGCCAGCAGTTTAGATGTCGGGGGTAGCACAGATACGCAGCATTTT. This gives the protein CASSLDVGGSTDTQHF.

This chain joins TRBV30 and TRBJ1-2; D unresolved. The ends were cut back, 0 bases at V and 7 bases at J, with 9 bases in the middle. CDR3 length: 12 amino acids. Germline assignment: CDR1 GTSNPN and CDR2 SVGIG (reference sequence). CDR3 region: CAWSVRIGGYTF. CDR3 coding DNA: TGTGCCTGGAGTGTACGGATCGGTGGCTACACCTTC.

CDR3 DNA: TGTGCCAGCAGCTTAACGAACCTGCAGGGGGGAGGTTATAATTCACCCCTCCACTTT. Its protein is CASSLTNLQGGGYNSPLHF. The chain couples TRBV7-3 to TRBJ1-6; 7 bases match TRBD1. CDR1 is SGHTA, CDR2 FQGTGA, per germline. The ends lost 0 bases at V and 4 bases at J; junction bases unmatched: 12. CDR3 length: 19 amino acids. The complete variable domain, with remaining parts taken from reference TRBV7-3 and TRBJ1-6, reads GAGVSQTPSNKVTEKGKYVELRCDPISGHTALYWYRQSLGQGPEFLIYFQGTGAADDSGLPNDRFFAVRPEGSVSTLKIQRTERGDSAVYLCASSLTNLQGGGYNSPLHFGNGTRLTVT.

The chain couples TRBV4-2 to TRBJ1-5; D might be TRBD1 (6 bases). There are 14 residues in the CDR3. V was clipped by 1 base and J by 4 bases, with 8 bases between them. CDR1 and CDR2 from the germline V gene are LGHNA and YNFKEQ. The CDR3 loop is CASSQGQENQPQHF. DNA of the CDR3: TGTGCCAGCAGCCAAGGACAGGAGAATCAGCCCCAGCATTTT.

This chain joins TRBV7-2 and TRBJ2-1; 7 bases match TRBD2. V shed 5 bases and J 8 bases; nucleotides not matched to a gene: 9. The CDR3 sequence is 14 residues long. The germline CDR1 and CDR2 sequences are SGHTA and FQGNSA. The CDR3 region is CASSTRTRGDEQFF. The CDR3 nucleotides read TGTGCCAGCAGCACCCGGACTAGGGGCGATGAGCAGTTCTTC.

V gene TRBV4-1 combines with J gene TRBJ1-1, with D perhaps TRBD1 (5 bases). The germline V gene encodes CDR1 MGHRA and CDR2 YSYEKL. The CDR3 is made up of 14 amino acids. The germline V and J ends were trimmed by 4 bases and 7 bases, with 16 bases remaining between them. CDR3 loop: CASSLNRGSDEAFF. CDR3 nucleotides: TGCGCCAGCAGCCTCAACCGGGGGAGCGATGAAGCTTTCTTT.

The genes are TRBV6-1 and TRBJ2-5; D possibly corresponds to TRBD2 (7 bases). The germline V gene has CDR1 MNHNS and CDR2 SASEGT. The CDR3 loop spans 13 amino acids. The V end lost 6 bases, the J end lost 4 bases, and 12 bases lay between the germline ends. The CDR3 DNA reads TGTGCCAGCAGCGGGGGGCAGGGAGAGACCCAGTACTTC. Amino acid sequence: CASSGGQGETQYF.

The chain links TRBV12-3 or TRBV12-4 to TRBJ2-1; possible D gene TRBD1, 5 bases. The CDR3 totals 11 residues. V lost 6 bases and J 8 bases, leaving 8 bases between the germline ends. The CDR3 reads CASRGVYEQFF. Here the CDR3 DNA reads TGTGCCAGCAGAGGGGTTTATGAGCAGTTCTTC.

The genes are TRBV7-9 and TRBJ2-1; 10 bases are shared with TRBD2. Germline trimming cut 2 bases from V and 4 bases from J; bases unmatched to any gene: 2. Per the germline V gene, CDR1 is SEHNR and CDR2 is FQNEAQ (reference sequence). CDR3 length equals 15 residues. CDR3 residues: CASSLLAGGYNEQFF. The CDR3 bases are TGTGCCAGCAGCTTATTAGCGGGGGGATACAATGAGCAGTTCTTC.

With respect to this clonotype: The junction departs from germline at one end; a sequencing error may be responsible. This chain links TRBV12-3 or TRBV12-4 with TRBJ1-1; maybe TRBD1 (5 bases). This CDR3 comprises 13 residues. In nucleotides, the CDR3 is TGTGCCAGCAGCTTAGACAGACGCACTGAAGCTTTCTTT. Encoded protein: CASSLDRRTEAFF.

V is TRBV5-1 and J is TRBJ2-1, with D perhaps matching TRBD1 (5 bases). This CDR3 contains 15 residues. Germline CDR1 is SGHRS and CDR2 is YFSETQ. Trimming took off 2 bases at V and 4 bases at J, with 13 bases between the two ends. The CDR3 here is CASSFLDTGYNEQFF. The CDR3 DNA is TGCGCCAGCAGCTTCCTGGACACAGGATACAATGAGCAGTTCTTC.

This rearrangement joins TRBV12-3 or TRBV12-4 to TRBJ2-7, with 8 positions matching TRBD1. V shed 4 bases and J 4 bases; nucleotides not matched to a gene: 6. The CDR3 spans 14 residues. CDR3 DNA sequence: TGTGCCAGCAGTTCTCTGGACAGGGAATACGAGCAGTACTTC. Amino acid sequence: CASSSLDREYEQYF.

V and J are TRBV19 and TRBJ2-3; D unresolved. There are 14 residues in the CDR3. The V gene lost 6 bases and the J gene lost 2 bases, with 12 bases spanning the gap. Germline CDR1 and CDR2: LNHDA and SQIVND (reference sequence). Written as DNA, the CDR3 is TGTGCCAGTAGCCCAATGACCTCCACAGATACGCAGTATTTT. Encoded protein: CASSPMTSTDTQYF.

This clonotype turned up a few times. The chain is built from TRBV12-3 or TRBV12-4 and TRBJ2-3, with D perhaps matching TRBD1 or TRBD2 (5 bases each). The CDR3 covers 14 residues. The V and J ends lost 7 bases and 10 bases respectively, with 21 bases between them. The CDR3 region has the DNA TGTGCCAGCACCGGGACCGGGACCTCCAAGGCGCAGTATTTT. Translated: CASTGTGTSKAQYF.

The V call is TRBV11-2, the J call TRBJ2-1, with D possibly matching TRBD2 (6 bases). Germline CDR1 SGHAT, CDR2 FQNNGV. Trimming took 5 bases from V and 11 from J, leaving 10 bases between them. The CDR3 is 11 amino acids. CDR3 protein: CASSLGGKQFF. CDR3 nucleotide sequence: TGTGCCAGCAGCCTAGGCGGGAAGCAGTTCTTC. The variable domain in full, with the rest retrieved from reference TRBV11-2 and TRBJ2-1, is EAGVAQSPRYKIIEKRQSVAFWCNPISGHATLYWYQQILGQGPKLLIQFQNNGVVDDSQLPKDRFSAERLKGVDSTLKIQPAKLEDSAVYLCASSLGGKQFFGPGTRLTVL.

The V gene is TRBV28, the J gene TRBJ2-1; the match to TRBD2 covers 7 bases. The CDR3 totals 15 residues. V was clipped by 7 bases and J by 1 base; unmatched bases: 7. The V gene's germline CDR1 is MDHEN and CDR2 SYDVKM. The CDR3 DNA sequence: TGTGCCAGCAAACTGGCGGGACTATCCTACAATGAGCAGTTCTTC. This encodes CASKLAGLSYNEQFF.

This chain uses TRBV18 with TRBJ2-1; either TRBD1 or TRBD2 may supply D (6 bases each). The V and J ends lost 2 bases and 4 bases respectively, with 12 bases between them. The CDR3 has 15 amino acids. CDR1 and CDR2 from the germline V gene are KGHSH and LQKENI. The CDR3 region has the DNA TGTGCCAGCTCACCAAGGGGGGCATCATACAATGAGCAGTTCTTC. This translates into CASSPRGASYNEQFF.

With respect to this clonotype: A read error may account for a junction end that differs from germline. V is TRBV11-3 and J is TRBJ1-2; D is ambiguous. Germline CDR1 SGHNT, CDR2 YENEEA. The CDR3 runs 11 residues. CDR3 region: CASSLDRSLSF. CDR3 DNA sequence: TGTGCCAGCAGCTTGGACCGCTCTCTGTCCTTC.

The rearrangement uses TRBV7-2 and TRBJ1-4, with TRBD1 as a possible D gene (5 bases). From germline, CDR1 is SGHTA and CDR2 FQGNSA. V lost 4 bases to trimming and J lost 5 bases, with 11 bases between them. This CDR3 has 14 residues. The CDR3 loop reads CASSSDSLNEKLFF. The CDR3 region has the DNA TGTGCCAGCAGCTCAGACAGCCTAAATGAAAAACTGTTTTTT.

This chain uses TRBV29-1 with TRBJ2-7; TRBD2 might be the D (5 bases). CDR1 and CDR2 from the germline V gene are SQVTM and ANQGSEA. Trimming stripped 5 bases from V and 2 bases from J, with 10 bases between. The CDR3 extends over 12 amino acids. The CDR3 here is CSVRRATYEQYF. In DNA, the CDR3 is TGCAGCGTTCGGCGGGCGACCTACGAGCAGTACTTC.

The genes are TRBV4-3 and TRBJ1-1; maybe TRBD1 (5 bases). Germline V lookup: CDR1 LGHNA, CDR2 YSLEER. There are 15 residues in the CDR3. Trimming left V 0 bases short and J 5 bases short, with 13 bases between. The CDR3 spells CASSQDYAGGTEAFF. CDR3 DNA: TGCGCCAGCAGCCAAGATTACGCGGGGGGGACTGAAGCTTTCTTT.

This clonotype showed up just a few times. V usage is TRBV7-9 and J usage is TRBJ1-4, with a possible D match to TRBD1 (6 bases). The germline V and J ends were trimmed by 6 bases and 2 bases, with 19 bases remaining between them. The CDR3 runs 17 residues. Germline CDR1 reads SEHNR; CDR2 reads FQNEAQ (reference sequence). The CDR3 DNA sequence: TGTGCCAGCAGACCCAATTCGGGGGCTAGCACTAATGAAAAACTGTTTTTT. Its protein product is CASRPNSGASTNEKLFF.

In its sample, this clonotype was seen once. This chain connects TRBV20-1 to TRBJ2-7; 10 bases fit TRBD2. This CDR3 has 14 residues. V gave up 3 bases and J gave up 2 bases; unmatched junction bases: 4. The germline gives CDR1 DFQATT, CDR2 SNEGSKA (reference sequence). The CDR3 nucleotides are TGCAGTGCTAGGCTTAGCGGGAGGACCTACGAGCAGTACTTC. Translation: CSARLSGRTYEQYF.

The CDR3 sequence: CASSPPGALSAQYF. The DNA for the CDR3 is TGTGCCAGCAGCCCCCCTGGTGCCCTTTCGGCGCAGTATTTT. V gene TRBV9 combines with J gene TRBJ2-3; D call uncertain. This CDR3 region has 14 residues. V was cut by 4 bases and J by 10 bases, with 19 bases left in between. CDR1 is SGDLS, CDR2 YYNGEE, per germline.

This clonotype was detected only a few times. This sequence joins TRBV7-8 and TRBJ2-7; no firm D call. The CDR3 has 14 amino acids. V was cut by 5 bases and J by 6 bases, with 17 bases left in between. The germline CDR1 and CDR2 sequences are SGHVS and FQNEAQ. In DNA, the CDR3 is TGTGCCAGCAGCCCCGTAGGTGTTCCTGGCGAGCAGTACTTC. This gives the protein CASSPVGVPGEQYF.

The chain joins TRBV2 to TRBJ2-1; 7 bases line up with TRBD2. The CDR3 loop spans 16 amino acids. Losses at the gene ends were 6 bases for V and 2 bases for J; bases not matched to a gene: 10. Germline V lookup: CDR1 SNHLY, CDR2 FYNNEI. Here the CDR3 reads CASSWSGLQAYNEQFF. For the CDR3, the DNA is TGTGCCAGCAGCTGGTCGGGACTACAAGCCTACAATGAGCAGTTCTTC. Combining the CDR3 with reference TRBV2 and TRBJ2-1 gives the whole variable domain EPEVTQTPSHQVTQMGQEVILRCVPISNHLYFYWYRQILGQKVEFLVSFYNNEISEKSEIFDDQFSVERPDGSNFTLKIRSTKLEDSAMYFCASSWSGLQAYNEQFFGPGTRLTVL.

This chain joins TRBV11-2 and TRBJ2-1; D is perhaps TRBD2 (6 bases). The CDR3 extends over 16 amino acids. From germline, CDR1 is SGHAT and CDR2 FQNNGV. The germline V and J ends were trimmed by 5 bases and 5 bases, with 19 bases remaining between them. The CDR3 DNA is TGTGCCAGCAGCCTTGCCGGAGGCGGGGTTGACAATGAGCAGTTCTTC. Protein sequence: CASSLAGGGVDNEQFF.

The chain is built from TRBV10-3 and TRBJ2-1, with TRBD1 matching over 8 bases. This CDR3 contains 16 residues. The germline gives CDR1 ENHRY, CDR2 SYGVKD. The ends lost 0 bases at V and 8 bases at J; junction bases unmatched: 9. In DNA, the CDR3 is TGTGCCATCAGTGAGTCGGGGACAGGTGATGGGCATGAGCAGTTCTTC. It yields the protein CAISESGTGDGHEQFF.